This T cell receptor (beta chain) was retrieved from a study of technical replicates of blood from a handful of donors. Unmatched junction bases numbered 4, after V lost 5 bases and J lost 0 bases. This CDR3 has 16 amino acids. Germline loops: CDR1 MNHNY, CDR2 SVGAGI (reference sequence). Measured with immunoSEQ multiplex PCR; TCRdb has only the in-frame clones, and not every one. This sample has about 49,000 clones, with roughly 92% found just once. Material for sequencing was PBMCs. V and J are TRBV6-6 and TRBJ2-1, with 10 bases lining up with TRBD2. The receptor comes from a human donor in good health. Some clones in this sample may be carry-over from other donors' samples. Here the CDR3 DNA reads TGTGCCAGCAGTGCGAGGACTAGCGGCTCCTACAATGAGCAGTTCTTC. Its translation: CASSARTSGSYNEQFF.